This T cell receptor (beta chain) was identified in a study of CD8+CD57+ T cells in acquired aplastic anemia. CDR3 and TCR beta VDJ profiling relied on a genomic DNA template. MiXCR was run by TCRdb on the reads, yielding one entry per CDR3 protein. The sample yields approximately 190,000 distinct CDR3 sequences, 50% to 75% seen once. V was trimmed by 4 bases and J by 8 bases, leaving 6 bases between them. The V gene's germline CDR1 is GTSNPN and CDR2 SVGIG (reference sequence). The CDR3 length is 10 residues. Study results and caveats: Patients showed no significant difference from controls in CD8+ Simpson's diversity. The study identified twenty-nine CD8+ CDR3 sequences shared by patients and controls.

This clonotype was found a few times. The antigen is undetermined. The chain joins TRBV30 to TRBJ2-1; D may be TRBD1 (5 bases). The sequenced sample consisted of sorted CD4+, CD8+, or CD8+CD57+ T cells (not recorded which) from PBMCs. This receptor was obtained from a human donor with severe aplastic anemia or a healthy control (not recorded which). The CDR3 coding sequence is TGTGCCTGGAAGGGGCATGAGCAGTTCTTC. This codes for CAWKGHEQFF. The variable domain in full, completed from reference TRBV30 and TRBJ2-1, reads SQTIHQWPATLVQPVGSPLSLECTVEGTSNPNLYWYRQAAGRGLQLLFYSVGIGQISSEVPQNLSASRPQDRQFILSSKKLLLSDSGFYLCAWKGHEQFFGPGTRLTVL.